These 26 T cell receptor beta chains share one sample of origin, sequenced in a study of a mutant IDH1 vaccine in newly diagnosed glioma. No antigens are known for them. The time point is: week 5, during vaccination. The study gave 300 ug of mutant IDH1 20-mer peptide per vaccine dose, with topical imiquimod. TCRdb's table, derived via immunoSEQ multiplex PCR, lists solely in-frame clones and lacks some. The sample has approximately 60,000 clones; around 82% are singletons. The specimen was PBMCs, collected from a glioma patient whose treatment included an IDH1 peptide vaccine. These receptors came from a woman aged 18 to 35 with glioma. Some clones in this sample may be carry-over from other donors' samples.

The V call is TRBV11-2, the J call TRBJ2-1; 7 bases are shared with TRBD2. This CDR3 has 15 residues. Germline values: CDR1 SGHAT, CDR2 FQNNGV. Trimming at V came to 2 bases and at J to 6 bases, leaving 7 bases not matched to a gene. In DNA form, the CDR3 reads TGTGCCAGCAGCTTAACAGCGGGGCTAGCCAATGAGCAGTTCTTC. This gives the protein CASSLTAGLANEQFF.

The gene calls are TRBV6-5 and TRBJ1-5; possibly TRBD1 for D (6 bases). The germline V gene has CDR1 MNHEY and CDR2 SVGAGI. V was cut by 0 bases and J by 5 bases, with 8 bases left in between. The CDR3 loop spans 14 amino acids. The CDR3 coding sequence is TGTGCCAGCAGTTACTCGGAGGGGGATCAGCCCCAGCATTTT. It encodes CASSYSEGDQPQHF.

The rearrangement joins TRBV7-9 to TRBJ1-4; 7 nucleotides line up with TRBD1. CDR3 length equals 11 residues. CDR1 SEHNR and CDR2 FQNEAQ come from the germline V gene (reference sequence). After removal of 7 bases from V and 12 bases from J, the junction contained 5 bases not matched to a gene. CDR3: CASTETGELFF. CDR3 bases: TGTGCCAGCACCGAAACAGGGGAACTGTTTTTT.

The chain has TRBV7-3 and TRBJ2-3, with 13 positions matching TRBD2. With V trimmed by 4 bases and J by 2 bases, 6 bases remained unmatched. Germline CDR1 reads SGHTA; CDR2 reads FQGTGA. This CDR3 has 17 amino acids. The CDR3 coding sequence is TGTGCCAGCAGCTCCGGGACTAGCGGGATTGTCACAGATACGCAGTATTTT. Protein sequence: CASSSGTSGIVTDTQYF.

The sample holds one count of this clone. The genes are TRBV6-5 and TRBJ1-3; no reliable D call. Per germline, CDR1 MNHEY and CDR2 SVGAGI. The CDR3 contains 14 residues. With 5 bases removed from V and 0 bases from J, the gap between germline ends came to 8 bases. The CDR3 DNA reads TGTGCCAGCAGTCAGCAGGTCTCTGGAAACACCATATATTTT. Amino acid sequence: CASSQQVSGNTIYF.

The chain combines TRBV4-2 with TRBJ2-3; D is unresolved. V was trimmed by 0 bases and J by 3 bases, leaving 13 bases between them. Germline values: CDR1 LGHNA, CDR2 YNFKEQ. The CDR3 extends over 16 amino acids. The CDR3 DNA reads as TGTGCCAGCAGCCAAGAAAGTGACCCCCGTACAGATACGCAGTATTTT. This gives the protein CASSQESDPRTDTQYF.

This chain uses TRBV6-4 with TRBJ2-6, with TRBD2 identical over 9 bases. With V trimmed by 4 bases and J by 2 bases, 0 bases remained unmatched. The CDR3 is 15 residues long. CDR1 is MRHNA, CDR2 SNTAGT, per germline. The CDR3 DNA reads TGTGCCAGCAGTGGCGGGGGGGCTGGGGCCAACGTCCTGACTTTC. Protein: CASSGGGAGANVLTF.

The chain carries TRBV9 and TRBJ2-7, with TRBD1 matching 9 bases. CDR1 is SGDLS and CDR2 is YYNGEE in the germline V gene. V shed 2 bases, J shed 1 base, and the junction held 4 bases outside the gene matches. This CDR3 is built from 15 residues. Here the CDR3 reads CASSVEDRGSYEQYF. DNA for the CDR3: TGTGCCAGCAGCGTGGAGGACAGGGGATCCTACGAGCAGTACTTC.

The V call is TRBV10-3, the J call TRBJ2-7; no clear D gene. Germline CDR1 ENHRY, CDR2 SYGVKD. With 5 bases removed from V and 0 bases from J, the gap between germline ends came to 5 bases. The CDR3 runs 12 residues. CDR3 amino acids: CAISPSSYEQYF. The CDR3 coding sequence is TGTGCCATCAGTCCGAGCTCCTACGAGCAGTACTTC.

A word on this clone: Other DNA variants within this sample encode the same CDR3. The V and J genes are TRBV6-5 and TRBJ1-1; weak D call: TRBD1 (6 bases). This CDR3 comprises 14 residues. V was cut by 3 bases and J by 5 bases, with 13 bases left in between. The germline V gene encodes CDR1 MNHEY and CDR2 SVGAGI. The CDR3 reads CASSYFRGKTEAFF. The CDR3 DNA reads as TGTGCCAGCAGTTATTTCAGGGGAAAGACTGAAGCTTTCTTT.

V and J are TRBV6-1 and TRBJ2-3, with 7 bases fitting TRBD2. The CDR3 length is 12 residues. CDR1 is MNHNS and CDR2 is SASEGT in the germline V gene. Trimming took 1 base from V and 12 from J; bases not matched to a gene: 4. Written as DNA, the CDR3 is TGTGCCAGCAGTGAAGGGACTAGAGTACAGTATTTT. Amino acid sequence: CASSEGTRVQYF.

The DNA for the CDR3 is TGTGCCAGCAGTATACCTAGGGCGGGGCTCACAGATACGCAGTATTTT. It codes for CASSIPRAGLTDTQYF. This chain joins TRBV27 and TRBJ2-3, with D possibly being TRBD2 (6 bases). Trimming pared 5 bases from V and 2 bases from J, leaving 17 bases between. Germline CDR1 is MNHEY and CDR2 is SMNVEV (reference sequence). The CDR3 consists of 16 residues.

This chain connects TRBV7-9 to TRBJ1-5; D unclear. Trimming took 5 bases from V and 4 from J, leaving 12 bases between them. Per germline, CDR1 SEHNR and CDR2 FQNEAQ (reference sequence). The CDR3 sequence is 14 residues long. The DNA for the CDR3 is TGTGCCAGCAGCCCCTGGGAAGGAAATCAGCCCCAGCATTTT. It translates to CASSPWEGNQPQHF.

In this sample, this clone turned up once. V usage is TRBV6-5 and J usage is TRBJ1-1, with D hard to call. Germline values: CDR1 MNHEY, CDR2 SVGAGI. V gave up 4 bases and J gave up 0 bases, with 9 bases separating them. The CDR3 extends over 14 amino acids. CDR3 amino acids: CASSSDGMNTEAFF. The CDR3, as DNA: TGTGCCAGCAGTTCGGACGGTATGAACACTGAAGCTTTCTTT.

The rearrangement joins TRBV11-1 to TRBJ2-7, with a weak D call TRBD1 (5 bases). V was cut by 4 bases and J by 3 bases, with 7 bases left in between. The germline V gene has CDR1 SGHAT and CDR2 FQDESV (reference sequence). This CDR3 is built from 12 residues. This CDR3 reads CASSSDSYEQYF. Here the CDR3 DNA reads TGTGCCAGCAGCTCCGACAGCTACGAGCAGTACTTC.

V and J are TRBV29-1 and TRBJ1-2; D is uncertain. V was pared by 0 bases and J by 1 base, with 18 bases between. CDR3 length: 17 amino acids. Germline CDR1 reads SQVTM; CDR2 reads ANQGSEA. CDR3 loop: CSVEEGGGSVINYGYTF. CDR3 DNA sequence: TGCAGCGTTGAAGAGGGAGGAGGGAGTGTTATTAACTATGGCTACACCTTC.

The CDR3 DNA follows: TGCAGCGTCGGCCACAATTCGAACACCGGGGAGCTGTTTTTT. As protein: CSVGHNSNTGELFF. The chain is built from TRBV29-1 and TRBJ2-2, with D unclear. The CDR3 has 14 amino acids. The V end was cut by 6 bases, the J end by 0 bases, with 11 bases between. Germline V gene data show CDR1 as SQVTM and CDR2 as ANQGSEA.

Notes on this clone: Mismatch with germline at one junction end may stem from a read error. The chain carries TRBV7-7 and TRBJ2-1, with TRBD2 matching over 10 bases. The germline V gene has CDR1 SSHAT and CDR2 FNYEAQ (reference sequence). This CDR3 comprises 19 residues. Here the CDR3 DNA reads TGTGCTAGCAGCTCCACTGCCACCCTTCTAGCGGGAGAGGGCAATGAGCAGTTCTTC. Translation gives CASSSTATLLAGEGNEQFF. Supplemented by reference TRBV7-7 and TRBJ2-1, the full variable domain reads GAGVSQSPRYKVTKRGQDVTLRCDPISSHATLYWYQQALGQGPEFLTYFNYEAQPDKSGLPSDRFSAERPEGSISTLTIQRTEQRDSAMYRCASSSTATLLAGEGNEQFFGPGTRLTVL.

V is TRBV6-1 and J is TRBJ2-7; a weak D match, TRBD1 (6 bases). The CDR3 contains 12 residues. Germline V lookup: CDR1 MNHNS, CDR2 SASEGT. The V gene lost 7 bases and the J gene lost 5 bases, with 12 bases spanning the gap. CDR3 loop: CASKPRQDEQYF. DNA of the CDR3: TGTGCCAGCAAACCTCGACAGGACGAGCAGTACTTC.

J is TRBJ2-2 and V is TRBV19, with D tentatively TRBD1 (6 bases). Germline CDR1 reads LNHDA; CDR2 reads SQIVND (reference sequence). Deletions cut 5 bases from V and 5 bases from J, with 15 bases between. The CDR3 consists of 15 residues. The CDR3 loop is CASSWSGRGTGELFF. CDR3 in DNA: TGTGCCAGTAGTTGGTCGGGCAGGGGAACCGGGGAGCTGTTTTTT.

V gene TRBV25-1 combines with J gene TRBJ2-7; TRBD1 might be the D (7 bases). From germline, CDR1 is MGHDK and CDR2 SYGVNS. The CDR3 is made up of 13 amino acids. V gave up 6 bases and J gave up 7 bases, with 16 bases separating them. CDR3: CASRERQGGEQYF. DNA of the CDR3: TGTGCCAGCAGGGAGAGGCAGGGGGGAGAGCAGTACTTC.

V is TRBV6-5 and J is TRBJ2-5, with D possibly being TRBD1 or TRBD2 (7 bases each). Germline V gene lookup returns CDR1 MNHEY and CDR2 SVGAGI. The CDR3 spans 13 residues. The ends were cut back, 7 bases at V and 5 bases at J, with 14 bases in the middle. CDR3 in DNA: TGTGCCAGCACTTTCAGGGGGGGGGAGACCCAGTACTTC. Its translation is CASTFRGGETQYF.

For this clone: Other DNA variants within this sample encode the same CDR3. V usage is TRBV18 and J usage is TRBJ1-5, with D perhaps matching TRBD1 (5 bases). There are 15 residues in the CDR3. Trimming shortened V by 4 bases and J by 4 bases, and 14 bases separated the two germline ends. Germline V gene sequence: CDR1 KGHSH, CDR2 LQKENI. CDR3 protein: CASSREAGRNQPQHF. The CDR3 DNA sequence: TGTGCCAGCTCACGGGAGGCAGGGAGGAATCAGCCCCAGCATTTT.

The chain joins TRBV10-3 to TRBJ1-2; no reliable D call. Germline V CDR1 and CDR2: ENHRY, SYGVKD. CDR3 length: 14 residues. The germline V and J ends were trimmed by 2 bases and 3 bases, with 10 bases remaining between them. CDR3 in amino acids: CAISETVLDYGYTF. The CDR3 region has the DNA TGTGCCATCAGTGAGACAGTTTTGGACTATGGCTACACCTTC.

The chain recombines TRBV10-3 with TRBJ1-3; no clear D gene. Germline lookup yields CDR1 ENHRY and CDR2 SYGVKD. This CDR3 has 14 residues. Deletions cut 6 bases from V and 2 bases from J, with 11 bases between. CDR3: CAIREPGAGNTIYF. The CDR3 nucleotides are TGTGCCATCAGGGAACCGGGCGCTGGAAACACCATATATTTT.

This rearrangement joins TRBV6-1 to TRBJ2-7; D gene ambiguous. Looked up from germline, CDR1 is MNHNS and CDR2 is SASEGT. The CDR3 has 15 residues. V lost 7 bases and J 3 bases, leaving 19 bases between the germline ends. DNA of the CDR3: TGTGCCAGCACCGTTACTTTGCGGTGGAACTACGAGCAGTACTTC. It yields the protein CASTVTLRWNYEQYF.